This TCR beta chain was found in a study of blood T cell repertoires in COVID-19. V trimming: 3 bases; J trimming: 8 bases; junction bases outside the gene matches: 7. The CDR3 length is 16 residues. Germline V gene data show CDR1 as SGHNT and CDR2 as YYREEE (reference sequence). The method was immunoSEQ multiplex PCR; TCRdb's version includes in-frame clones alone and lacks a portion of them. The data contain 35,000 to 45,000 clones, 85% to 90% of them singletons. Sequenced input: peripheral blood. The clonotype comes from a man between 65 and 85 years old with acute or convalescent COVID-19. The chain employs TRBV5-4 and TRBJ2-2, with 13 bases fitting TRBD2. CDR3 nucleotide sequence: TGTGCCAGCAGCTCAGGACTAGCGGGAGTTAAAGGGGAGCTGTTTTTT. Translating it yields CASSSGLAGVKGELFF.